The clone carrying this T cell receptor beta chain has a handful of counts. Its specificity is unknown. The V gene end was trimmed by 0 bases and the J gene end by 8 bases; junction bases not matched to a gene: 13. The CDR3 consists of 17 residues. Germline values: CDR1 SGDLS, CDR2 YYNGEE. Prepared libraries of TCR beta cDNA carried unique molecular identifiers. TCRdb itself ran the PCR reads through MiXCR, one entry per CDR3 protein. This table holds about 430,000 distinct CDR3 sequences, approximately 38% found once. This record belongs to a study of post-analysis software for immune sequencing data. Findings and caveats of the study: About 5 TRBV segments, including TRBV5-6, TRBV5-1 and TRBV20-1, were more frequent in patients than controls.

The chain carries TRBV9 and TRBJ2-1, with 8 bases that match TRBD2. Material for sequencing was blood. The receptor comes from a girl aged 2-9 years with multiple sclerosis. As DNA, the CDR3 is TGTGCCAGCAGCGTAGGTATAAGGGTAGCGGGACTAGATGAGCAGTTCTTC. Translation gives CASSVGIRVAGLDEQFF.